This is a list of T cell receptor beta chains from one sample in a study of regulatory T cells in long-lasting Graves disease. TCRdb fed the multiplex PCR reads into MiXCR, producing one record per CDR3 protein. The sample gives approximately 490,000 distinct CDR3 sequences, about a sixth of which show up once; 9% to 15% is in the top ten. A further study also used this sample, focusing on T cells in Graves' hyperthyroidism and ophthalmopathy.

The sequencing here drew on peripheral blood mononuclear cells (PBMCs), taken at new diagnosis, from a patient treated with antithyroid drugs. The receptors shown here come from a man in his forties with Graves disease. The CDR3 runs from the conserved cysteine through the conserved F or W. Each record gives: clone size, J gene, D gene, V gene, CDR3 DNA, CDR3 protein. The D gene is left open where the match is weak. Size is stated for part of the rows, as once, few or many counts, or as a class when the clone is expanded.

many TRBJ1-1 TRBD1 TRBV7-2 TGTGCCAGCAGCTTTAAGCCGGGACAGGGCATGGGCACTGAAGCTTTCTTT CASSFKPGQGMGTEAFF
once TRBJ2-3 TRBD2 TRBV19 TGTGCCGGTAGGACTAGCGGGAGTACAGATACGCAGTATTTT CAGRTSGSTDTQYF
- TRBJ1-2 TRBD1 TRBV27 TGTGCCAGCAGTGCCGCGGGACAGAAAAACTATGGCTACACCTTC CASSAAGQKNYGYTF
few TRBJ2-2 - TRBV6-5 TGTGCCAGCAGTTACTCGGGGGACACCTACACCGGGGAGCTGTTTTTT CASSYSGDTYTGELFF
once TRBJ1-6 - TRBV10-3 TGTGCCATCAAAAGGGACTCCACTAATTCACCCCTCCACTTT CAIKRDSTNSPLHF
few TRBJ2-3 TRBD1 TRBV27 TGTGCCAGCAGGACAGGGGCGAGGAATACGCAGTATTTT CASRTGARNTQYF
few TRBJ2-5 - TRBV29-1 TGCAGCGTTGCGGCCACCCAAGAGACCCAGTACTTC CSVAATQETQYF
many TRBJ2-5 - TRBV6-2/TRBV6-3 TGTGCCAGCAGTGACAACTCAGGGGTTGGGGAGACCCAGTACTTC CASSDNSGVGETQYF
many TRBJ1-5 - TRBV6-1 TGTGCCAGCAGTAACCGTCCTGGGGCTAGCAATCAGCCCCAGCATTTT CASSNRPGASNQPQHF
many TRBJ1-5 - TRBV5-1 TGCGCCAGCAGCTTGGGGGGCTTGGATCAGCCCCAGCATTTT CASSLGGLDQPQHF
many TRBJ2-5 TRBD2 TRBV28 TGTGCCAGCAGTCTAGGACTAGCGGGAGGGGAGGAGACCCAGTACTTC CASSLGLAGGEETQYF